One and the same sample provided the 28 T cell receptor beta chains below, sequenced in a study of OX40 agonist ivuxolimab in advanced cancers. Produced via immunoSEQ multiplex PCR; TCRdb's table is partial and in-frame only. The top ten hold about 2% of the sample, which has about 82,000 clones, 90% to 95% seen once. The material sequenced was CD4+ or CD8+ T cells sorted from blood, taken in a trial of the OX40 agonist ivuxolimab. The receptors originated from an adult with an advanced solid tumor such as melanoma, head and neck, liver or kidney cancer.

V and J are TRBV30 and TRBJ2-7; D perhaps matches TRBD1 (6 bases). The CDR3 has 13 amino acids. The V end lost 0 bases, the J end lost 4 bases, and 10 bases lay between the germline ends. CDR1 is GTSNPN, CDR2 SVGIG, per germline (reference sequence). The CDR3 loop reads CAWSVQGGYEQYF. In DNA, the CDR3 is TGTGCCTGGAGTGTACAGGGTGGATACGAGCAGTACTTC.

The chain has TRBV9 and TRBJ1-3, with D hard to call. The V and J ends lost 0 bases and 0 bases respectively, with 10 bases between them. The CDR3 runs to 16 residues. CDR1 and CDR2 (germline): SGDLS, YYNGEE. The CDR3 DNA is TGTGCCAGCAGCGTAGATAGTATTGGCTCTGGAAACACCATATATTTT. It specifies CASSVDSIGSGNTIYF. The whole variable domain, remainder taken from reference TRBV9 and TRBJ1-3, is DSGVTQTPKHLITATGQRVTLRCSPRSGDLSVYWYQQSLDQGLQFLIQYYNGEERAKGNILERFSAQQFPDLHSELNLSSLELGDSALYFCASSVDSIGSGNTIYFGEGSWLTVV.

The V call is TRBV30, the J call TRBJ1-2, with 11 bases lining up with TRBD1. The ends lost 6 bases at V and 6 bases at J; junction bases unmatched: 3. Germline V lookup: CDR1 GTSNPN, CDR2 SVGIG (reference sequence). CDR3 length: 12 amino acids. The CDR3: CACRTGGNGYTF. The CDR3 DNA reads as TGTGCCTGTCGGACAGGGGGCAATGGCTACACCTTC. Using reference TRBV30 and TRBJ1-2 for the parts outside the CDR3, the full variable domain is SQTIHQWPATLVQPVGSPLSLECTVEGTSNPNLYWYRQAAGRGLQLLFYSVGIGQISSEVPQNLSASRPQDRQFILSSKKLLLSDSGFYLCACRTGGNGYTFGSGTRLTVV.

The chain recombines TRBV28 with TRBJ2-3, with D possibly matching TRBD1 (5 bases). Germline V gene data show CDR1 as MDHEN and CDR2 as SYDVKM. The CDR3 length is 12 residues. Trimming took off 7 bases at V and 7 bases at J, with 12 bases between the two ends. In DNA form, the CDR3 reads TGTGCCAGCAATAGGGGTCTTTATACGCAGTATTTT. This translates into CASNRGLYTQYF.

This chain joins TRBV28 and TRBJ1-2; D not certain. With 6 bases removed from V and 5 bases from J, the gap between germline ends came to 22 bases. The CDR3 consists of 16 residues. Germline CDR1 MDHEN, CDR2 SYDVKM. The CDR3 protein is CASSPGGGIKMYGYTF. CDR3 nucleotide sequence: TGTGCCAGCAGCCCTGGAGGAGGGATTAAGATGTATGGCTACACCTTC.

V gene TRBV5-6 combines with J gene TRBJ1-2, with a tentative D call TRBD1 (5 bases). CDR3 size: 13 residues. Trimming cost V 4 bases and J 2 bases, with 9 bases left between them. CDR1 is SGHDT and CDR2 is YYEEEE in the germline V gene. CDR3 loop: CASSPDTNYGYTF. DNA of the CDR3: TGTGCCAGCAGCCCGGACACGAACTATGGCTACACCTTC.

The chain is built from TRBV9 and TRBJ2-5; 8 nucleotides match TRBD2. The CDR3 has 16 residues. J was trimmed by 3 bases and V by 0 bases; bases with no gene match: 7. Germline lookup yields CDR1 SGDLS and CDR2 YYNGEE. The CDR3 nucleotides are TGTGCCAGCAGCGTAGTAAAGAGGCGGGAGGAAGAGACCCAGTACTTC. Residues: CASSVVKRREEETQYF.

This rearrangement joins TRBV6-6 to TRBJ1-1, with 10 bases lining up with TRBD1. Germline CDR1 MNHNY, CDR2 SVGAGI (reference sequence). The V and J ends lost 6 bases and 5 bases, in that order; junction bases with no gene match: 6. The CDR3 spans 14 residues. This CDR3 reads CASRPGGQGTEAFF. The DNA for the CDR3 is TGTGCCAGCAGGCCGGGGGGACAGGGGACTGAAGCTTTCTTT.

This sequence joins TRBV28 and TRBJ1-5; 9 positions agree with TRBD1. This CDR3 has 15 amino acids. The germline V gene encodes CDR1 MDHEN and CDR2 SYDVKM. The V and J ends lost 6 bases and 7 bases, in that order; junction bases with no gene match: 10. The CDR3 DNA sequence: TGTGCCAGCAGACAGGGGGCGGGGAGAGGGCAGCCCCAGCATTTT. Translating gives CASRQGAGRGQPQHF. The variable domain in full, completed from reference TRBV28 and TRBJ1-5, reads DVKVTQSSRYLVKRTGEKVFLECVQDMDHENMFWYRQDPGLGLRLIYFSYDVKMKEKGDIPEGYSVSREKKERFSLILESASTNQTSMYLCASRQGAGRGQPQHFGDGTRLSIL.

This clone was counted between two and nine times. The chain carries TRBV19 and TRBJ1-5; the D gene is possibly TRBD1 (5 bases). The V end lost 6 bases, the J end lost 7 bases, and 16 bases lay between the germline ends. This CDR3 is 14 amino acids long. CDR1 is LNHDA and CDR2 is SQIVND in the germline V gene (reference sequence). The CDR3 coding sequence is TGTGCCAGTAGCCGAGAGGGGTCCACACAGCCCCAGCATTTT. Amino acids: CASSREGSTQPQHF.

The gene calls are TRBV19 and TRBJ2-3; tentatively, D is TRBD2 (6 bases). V lost 7 bases, J lost 2 bases, and 10 bases lay in between. The CDR3 is 13 amino acids. Germline CDR1 and CDR2: LNHDA and SQIVND (reference sequence). Here the CDR3 reads CASKAGNTDTQYF. CDR3 sequence (DNA): TGTGCCAGTAAGGCGGGAAACACAGATACGCAGTATTTT. Full variable domain (missing parts from reference TRBV19 and TRBJ2-3): DGGITQSPKYLFRKEGQNVTLSCEQNLNHDAMYWYRQDPGQGLRLIYYSQIVNDFQKGDIAEGYSVSREKKESFPLTVTSAQKNPTAFYLCASKAGNTDTQYFGPGTRLTVL.

This clone has only one observation. V and J are TRBV5-5 and TRBJ1-4; D unresolved. Germline assignment: CDR1 SGHKS and CDR2 YYEKEE (reference sequence). CDR3 length equals 15 residues. V gave up 4 bases and J gave up 0 bases, with 10 bases separating them. DNA of the CDR3: TGTGCCAGCAGCCGAATGTCCGCAACTAATGAAAAACTGTTTTTT. Protein: CASSRMSATNEKLFF.

The rearrangement joins TRBV11-1 to TRBJ1-4; unclear D gene. CDR1 SGHAT and CDR2 FQDESV come from the germline V gene (reference sequence). CDR3 length: 12 amino acids. Trimming removed 0 bases at V and 8 bases at J, with 4 bases between. The CDR3 DNA sequence: TGTGCCAGCAGCTTAGCCGGCGAAAAACTGTTTTTT. Its translation is CASSLAGEKLFF.

The CDR3 nucleotides are TGCAGCGTTGCACAGACAACCTACGAGCAGTACTTC. This encodes CSVAQTTYEQYF. The chain combines TRBV29-1 with TRBJ2-7; D not resolved. V lost 4 bases and J 2 bases, leaving 9 bases between the germline ends. CDR3 length: 12 amino acids. Germline CDR1 and CDR2: SQVTM and ANQGSEA.

In the case of this clone: At one end, the junction sequence differs from germline, possibly due to a read error. The chain recombines TRBV2 with TRBJ2-7; D remains ambiguous. The CDR3 contains 13 residues. CDR1 and CDR2 (germline): SNHLY, FYNNEI. CDR3 loop: CAGSEENIGEQYF. In DNA, the CDR3 is TGTGCCGGCAGTGAAGAAAACATCGGCGAGCAGTACTTC.

A few counts support this clone. The chain has TRBV7-3 and TRBJ1-2, with D maybe TRBD1 (5 bases). From germline, CDR1 is SGHTA and CDR2 FQGTGA. This CDR3 has 15 residues. Trimming pared 5 bases from V and 0 bases from J, leaving 13 bases between. CDR3 sequence: CASSPGSGTNYGYTF. CDR3 DNA sequence: TGTGCCAGCAGCCCAGGGTCAGGGACTAACTATGGCTACACCTTC.

V usage is TRBV19 and J usage is TRBJ2-7; TRBD1 matches at 9 bases. The V and J ends lost 4 bases and 6 bases, in that order; junction bases with no gene match: 10. Germline assignment: CDR1 LNHDA and CDR2 SQIVND (reference sequence). The CDR3 loop spans 15 amino acids. This chain's CDR3 is CASSTTGGGLGEQYF. CDR3 bases: TGTGCCAGTAGTACTACAGGGGGCGGCTTGGGCGAGCAGTACTTC.

In its sample, this clone was seen once. The V and J genes are TRBV4-3 and TRBJ2-7; the D is unclear. The ends were cut back, 5 bases at V and 2 bases at J, with 10 bases in the middle. Germline V gene data show CDR1 as LGHNA and CDR2 as YSLEER. The CDR3 is 13 residues long. In nucleotides, the CDR3 is TGCGCCAGCAGCAAAACTATGACCTACGAGCAGTACTTC. This sequence encodes CASSKTMTYEQYF.

The chain combines TRBV11-2 with TRBJ2-2, with 7 bases aligning to TRBD2. Germline V CDR1 and CDR2: SGHAT, FQNNGV. The CDR3 spans 15 residues. V dropped 2 bases and J dropped 0; count of bases not matched to a gene: 0. CDR3 sequence: CASSLSGTNTGELFF. The DNA for the CDR3 is TGTGCCAGCAGCTTAAGCGGGACGAACACCGGGGAGCTGTTTTTT.

The genes are TRBV29-1 and TRBJ2-3; unclear D gene. Germline CDR1 is SQVTM and CDR2 is ANQGSEA. Between the trimmed V and J ends, which lost 3 bases and 4 bases, there was a span of 8 bases. The CDR3 has 12 residues. CDR3 nucleotide sequence: TGCAGCGTTGATTACAACTCAGATACGCAGTATTTT. It encodes CSVDYNSDTQYF.

The rearrangement uses TRBV9 and TRBJ2-1; 10 positions match TRBD2. From germline, CDR1 is SGDLS and CDR2 YYNGEE. CDR3 length: 15 amino acids. Unmatched junction bases numbered 3, after V lost 0 bases and J lost 6 bases. The CDR3 nucleotides are TGTGCCAGCAGCGTAGCTCTAGCGGGAGTCAATGAGCAGTTCTTC. Translated: CASSVALAGVNEQFF.

The chain has TRBV7-2 and TRBJ2-3, with D uncertain. Looked up from germline, CDR1 is SGHTA and CDR2 is FQGNSA. V lost 10 bases, J lost 6 bases, and 14 bases lay in between. The length of the CDR3 is 12 residues. Here the CDR3 DNA reads TGTGCCACCCAGCAGCTTGCGGATACGCAGTATTTT. Protein product: CATQQLADTQYF.

The gene calls are TRBV5-1 and TRBJ2-5; D not certain. This CDR3 is built from 14 residues. Germline V gene data show CDR1 as SGHRS and CDR2 as YFSETQ. The V end was cut by 0 bases, the J end by 5 bases, with 11 bases between. DNA for the CDR3: TGCGCCAGCAGCTTGGGGCTGGTGGCCGAGACCCAGTACTTC. This sequence encodes CASSLGLVAETQYF.

The V call is TRBV4-2, the J call TRBJ2-5, with D possibly being TRBD2 (6 bases). CDR3 length: 14 amino acids. Germline CDR1 LGHNA, CDR2 YNFKEQ. Trimming pared 4 bases from V and 2 bases from J, leaving 11 bases between. The CDR3 reads CASSLAGPQETQYF. CDR3 bases: TGTGCCAGCAGCCTGGCGGGGCCACAAGAGACCCAGTACTTC.

The chain carries TRBV30 and TRBJ2-1, with TRBD1 identical over 10 bases. There are 15 residues in the CDR3. The trim removed 5 bases at V and 2 bases at J, leaving 6 bases unmatched. Germline loops: CDR1 GTSNPN, CDR2 SVGIG (reference sequence). CDR3 in DNA: TGTGCCTGGCGATGGACAGGGGGTCCCTACAATGAGCAGTTCTTC. It translates to CAWRWTGGPYNEQFF.

This chain uses TRBV18 with TRBJ1-5; TRBD1 aligns across 8 bases. J gave up 6 bases and V 3 bases, and 7 bases lay outside the gene matches. The germline gives CDR1 KGHSH, CDR2 LQKENI. This CDR3 region has 15 residues. The CDR3 region is CASSPPGGSSQPQHF. Here the CDR3 DNA reads TGTGCCAGCTCACCCCCAGGGGGCTCGAGTCAGCCCCAGCATTTT.

The V call is TRBV6-5, the J call TRBJ2-7; D tentatively reads TRBD1 or TRBD2 (6 bases each). Deletions cut 6 bases from V and 2 bases from J, with 17 bases between. Germline V gene sequence: CDR1 MNHEY, CDR2 SVGAGI. The CDR3 runs to 15 residues. This CDR3 reads CASSSRGGLPYEQYF. CDR3 bases: TGTGCCAGCAGCTCTCGAGGGGGGCTACCCTACGAGCAGTACTTC.

The CDR3 loop is CASSQVRDGYTF. The CDR3 coding sequence is TGTGCCAGCAGCCAAGTCCGGGATGGCTACACCTTC. The chain recombines TRBV14 with TRBJ1-2; D gene unclear. This CDR3 region has 12 residues. Germline-derived CDR1 and CDR2 are SGHDN and FVKESK. Trimming left V 1 base short and J 6 bases short, with 6 bases between.